Below are 14 T cell receptor beta chains sequenced from a single sample in a study of cytomegalovirus exposure and HLA in healthy donors. Primers included in the PCR were 60 Vbeta and 13 Jbeta primers. Libraries were prepared by immunoSEQ multiplex PCR; TCRdb keeps only in-frame clonotypes and omits some of them. The sample lists some 140,000 clones; roughly four fifths were seen once. The sequenced sample was PBMCs. The receptors originated from a man younger than 40 in good health and CMV-seronegative.

The chain links TRBV5-1 to TRBJ1-1; D ambiguous. Germline-derived CDR1 and CDR2 are SGHRS and YFSETQ. CDR3 length: 13 amino acids. Trimming cost V 1 base and J 4 bases, with 8 bases left between them. The CDR3 loop reads CASSLTESTEAFF. The CDR3 bases are TGCGCCAGCAGCTTGACAGAATCCACTGAAGCTTTCTTT.

Concerning this clone: A read error may produce the germline difference seen at one junction end. This chain links TRBV7-9 with TRBJ2-2; weak D call: TRBD2 (6 bases). The CDR3 totals 14 residues. Germline V lookup: CDR1 SEHNR, CDR2 FQNEAQ (reference sequence). For the CDR3, the DNA is TGTGCCAGCAGCCTAGCGCCCGAGACCGGGGAGCTGTTTTTT. Translating it yields CASSLAPETGELFF.

The chain uses TRBV5-1 and TRBJ2-1, with D uncertain. This CDR3 comprises 16 residues. Germline lookup yields CDR1 SGHRS and CDR2 YFSETQ. The germline V and J ends were trimmed by 0 bases and 0 bases, with 10 bases remaining between them. Here the CDR3 reads CASSLGPESSYNEQFF. CDR3 nucleotides: TGCGCCAGCAGCTTGGGGCCAGAAAGCTCCTACAATGAGCAGTTCTTC. Combining the CDR3 with reference TRBV5-1 and TRBJ2-1 gives the whole variable domain KAGVTQTPRYLIKTRGQQVTLSCSPISGHRSVSWYQQTPGQGLQFLFEYFSETQRNKGNFPGRFSGRQFSNSRSEMNVSTLELGDSALYLCASSLGPESSYNEQFFGPGTRLTVL.

For the CDR3, the DNA is TGCGCCAGCAGCTTGGCCACTACCTTCAACTATGGCTACACCTTC. As protein: CASSLATTFNYGYTF. The chain joins TRBV5-1 to TRBJ1-2; D not certain. The CDR3 sequence is 15 residues long. The germline CDR1 and CDR2 sequences are SGHRS and YFSETQ. Trimming removed 0 bases at V and 2 bases at J, with 11 bases between.

In nucleotides, the CDR3 is TGTGCCAGCAGCTTACAAGGGGGACAGGCCGATCAGCCCCAGCATTTT. Protein: CASSLQGGQADQPQHF. The chain carries TRBV7-3 and TRBJ1-5; the match to TRBD1 covers 8 bases. The CDR3 is 16 residues long. Germline V lookup: CDR1 SGHTA, CDR2 FQGTGA. The junction had 8 bases not matched to a gene; V was cut back by 2 bases and J by 5 bases.

The gene calls are TRBV29-1 and TRBJ2-5; perhaps TRBD1 as D (5 bases). CDR3 size: 14 residues. Trimming removed 6 bases at V and 5 bases at J, with 19 bases between. Germline lookup yields CDR1 SQVTM and CDR2 ANQGSEA. The CDR3 sequence is CSVAYRTGGETQYF. CDR3 in DNA: TGCAGCGTCGCTTATCGTACAGGTGGGGAGACCCAGTACTTC.

The V and J genes are TRBV7-8 and TRBJ2-5, with 9 bases lining up with TRBD2. J was trimmed by 5 bases and V by 5 bases; bases with no gene match: 12. CDR1 and CDR2 (germline): SGHVS, FQNEAQ. The CDR3 contains 16 residues. This CDR3 is CASSHRRLAGIETQYF. In DNA, the CDR3 is TGTGCCAGCAGCCACCGCCGGCTAGCGGGAATCGAGACCCAGTACTTC.

The genes are TRBV19 and TRBJ2-4; 10 positions agree with TRBD1. V trimming: 2 bases; J trimming: 6 bases; junction bases outside the gene matches: 10. The CDR3 runs to 17 residues. Germline lookup yields CDR1 LNHDA and CDR2 SQIVND (reference sequence). CDR3 in amino acids: CASSIQTGGEGGNIQYF. The CDR3 DNA sequence: TGTGCCAGTAGTATACAGACAGGGGGCGAGGGGGGAAACATTCAGTACTTC.

The chain couples TRBV6-1 to TRBJ2-5, with 7 bases that match TRBD2. V lost 1 base and J lost 4; bases outside the gene matches: 9. The CDR3 spans 16 residues. CDR1 MNHNS and CDR2 SASEGT come from the germline V gene. CDR3 sequence: CASSEVERGGRETQYF. The CDR3 nucleotides are TGTGCCAGCAGTGAAGTGGAGCGGGGAGGGAGAGAGACCCAGTACTTC.

The chain employs TRBV19 and TRBJ1-1; 11 positions match TRBD1. Germline V lookup: CDR1 LNHDA, CDR2 SQIVND (reference sequence). The CDR3 has 13 residues. J lost 6 bases, V lost 11 bases, and 8 bases had no gene match. The chain's CDR3 is CAGRGQGASEAFF. In DNA, the CDR3 is TGTGCCGGGCGTGGACAGGGGGCCTCTGAAGCTTTCTTT.

The chain uses TRBV4-1 and TRBJ2-7, with 7 bases lining up with TRBD1. The CDR3 is made up of 14 amino acids. The V gene end was trimmed by 5 bases and the J gene end by 0 bases; junction bases not matched to a gene: 4. CDR1 is MGHRA, CDR2 YSYEKL, per germline. CDR3 DNA: TGCGCCAGCAGCAAAAGGGACAGCTCCTACGAGCAGTACTTC. This translates into CASSKRDSSYEQYF.

The V gene is TRBV19, the J gene TRBJ1-1; D is undetermined. CDR3 size: 12 residues. V dropped 5 bases and J dropped 1 base, with 5 bases sitting between them. Germline CDR1 and CDR2: LNHDA and SQIVND (reference sequence). The CDR3: CASSLRNTEAFF. The CDR3 DNA reads as TGTGCCAGTAGTCTGAGGAACACTGAAGCTTTCTTT.

The chain is built from TRBV15 and TRBJ2-7; D is ambiguous. The CDR3 spans 16 residues. The ends were cut back, 3 bases at V and 0 bases at J, with 15 bases in the middle. Germline values: CDR1 LNHNV, CDR2 YYDKDF (reference sequence). CDR3 residues: CATSSPQDDSSYEQYF. The CDR3 DNA reads TGTGCCACCAGCAGTCCCCAAGATGATAGCTCCTACGAGCAGTACTTC.

The V and J genes are TRBV27 and TRBJ1-2, with a tentative D call TRBD1 (5 bases). CDR3 length equals 13 residues. The germline CDR1 and CDR2 sequences are MNHEY and SMNVEV (reference sequence). The V end lost 3 bases, the J end lost 4 bases, and 9 bases lay between the germline ends. Here the CDR3 reads CASSLRQSYGYTF. The DNA for the CDR3 is TGTGCCAGCAGTTTGAGACAGAGCTATGGCTACACCTTC.